One sample yielded the 12 T cell receptor beta chains listed below, sequenced in a study of shared clonotypes between healthy human individuals. Method: immunoSEQ multiplex PCR; TCRdb's copy keeps in-frame clones and lacks some. The repertoire holds about 2.5 million clones, with just under 95% as singletons. Sequenced material: naive CD4+ T cells from PBMCs. Described subset: CD45RA+ positively selected. The receptors were gathered from a man between 18 and 29 years old in good health. Some clones in this sample may be carry-over from other donors' samples.

The chain recombines TRBV28 with TRBJ2-7, with D tentatively TRBD1 (6 bases). This CDR3 is built from 15 residues. Trimming took 5 bases from V and 4 from J, leaving 18 bases between them. Germline CDR1 is MDHEN and CDR2 is SYDVKM. DNA for the CDR3: TGTGCCAGCAGTACTATAACAGGGCCCGGTTACGAGCAGTACTTC. It translates to CASSTITGPGYEQYF.

The genes are TRBV6-5 and TRBJ2-7; 7 bases match TRBD1. Per the germline V gene, CDR1 is MNHEY and CDR2 is SVGAGI. The CDR3 runs to 14 residues. J lost 0 bases, V lost 5 bases, and 4 bases had no gene match. The CDR3 reads CASSKPGGSYEQYF. CDR3 sequence (DNA): TGTGCCAGCAGTAAACCAGGGGGCTCCTACGAGCAGTACTTC.

This clone appeared a single time. The chain uses TRBV4-3 and TRBJ2-7; TRBD2 aligns across 8 bases. The CDR3 has 14 amino acids. Unmatched junction bases numbered 9, after V lost 5 bases and J lost 6 bases. From germline, CDR1 is LGHNA and CDR2 YSLEER. This chain's CDR3 is CASSFLTSEGEQYF. As DNA, the CDR3 is TGCGCCAGCAGCTTCCTGACTAGCGAGGGCGAGCAGTACTTC.

This clone has a single count. The chain is built from TRBV30 and TRBJ2-1; D not certain. The CDR3 contains 13 residues. The germline V and J ends were trimmed by 5 bases and 8 bases, with 16 bases remaining between them. From germline, CDR1 is GTSNPN and CDR2 SVGIG (reference sequence). CDR3 sequence: CAWVGMSRYEQFF. CDR3 in DNA: TGTGCCTGGGTGGGGATGAGTAGGTATGAGCAGTTCTTC.

The V call is TRBV25-1, the J call TRBJ2-1; tentatively, D is TRBD2 (6 bases). The CDR3 consists of 17 residues. Trimming removed 6 bases at V and 2 bases at J, with 20 bases between. CDR1 is MGHDK and CDR2 is SYGVNS in the germline V gene. CDR3 in DNA: TGTGCCAGCAGCACAACAACCGGGACGGGAGCCTACAATGAGCAGTTCTTC. Protein: CASSTTTGTGAYNEQFF.

The rearrangement uses TRBV10-2 and TRBJ1-1; a weak D match, TRBD1 (6 bases). CDR1 and CDR2 (germline): WSHSY, SAAADI. Deletions cut 7 bases from V and 0 bases from J, with 15 bases between. This CDR3 region has 15 residues. The CDR3 nucleotides read TGCGCCAGCACTAGGACAGATTTAATGAACACTGAAGCTTTCTTT. This translates into CASTRTDLMNTEAFF.

The rearrangement joins TRBV11-2 to TRBJ2-1, with D uncertain. Trimming cost V 6 bases and J 5 bases, with 14 bases left between them. Per germline, CDR1 SGHAT and CDR2 FQNNGV. CDR3 length: 14 residues. CDR3 nucleotide sequence: TGTGCCAGCAGTTTACAAAATTTGAACAATGAGCAGTTCTTC. This gives the protein CASSLQNLNNEQFF.

This chain uses TRBV4-2 with TRBJ2-1; possibly TRBD2 for D (7 bases). The CDR3 contains 16 residues. V lost 5 bases to trimming and J lost 0 bases, with 14 bases between them. In germline, CDR1 is LGHNA, CDR2 YNFKEQ. CDR3 amino acids: CASSGRGQNSYNEQFF. CDR3 coding DNA: TGTGCCAGCAGCGGGCGGGGGCAAAACTCCTACAATGAGCAGTTCTTC.

The rearrangement uses TRBV7-9 and TRBJ1-1; D gene unclear. The CDR3 spans 13 residues. Germline CDR1 and CDR2: SEHNR and FQNEAQ (reference sequence). Trimming stripped 3 bases from V and 1 base from J, with 6 bases between. The CDR3 DNA is TGTGCCAGCAGCTTCGCAGAGAACACTGAAGCTTTCTTT. Translated: CASSFAENTEAFF.

This clone was seen once. The chain recombines TRBV7-9 with TRBJ2-3, with D possibly TRBD2 on 5 matching bases. Deletions cut 0 bases from V and 3 bases from J, with 10 bases between. This CDR3 spans 15 amino acids. The V gene's germline CDR1 is SEHNR and CDR2 FQNEAQ (reference sequence). CDR3 DNA sequence: TGTGCCAGCAGCTTAGCGGTGGGAGCGACAGATACGCAGTATTTT. Translation: CASSLAVGATDTQYF. Complete variable domain (other parts from reference TRBV7-9 and TRBJ2-3): DTGVSQNPRHKITKRGQNVTFRCDPISEHNRLYWYRQTLGQGPEFLTYFQNEAQLEKSRLLSDRFSAERPKGSFSTLEIQRTEQGDSAMYLCASSLAVGATDTQYFGPGTRLTVL.

The chain carries TRBV29-1 and TRBJ1-3; D not resolved. The germline V and J ends were trimmed by 4 bases and 2 bases, with 9 bases remaining between them. Germline V gives CDR1 SQVTM, CDR2 ANQGSEA. The CDR3 covers 13 residues. The CDR3: CSVGAQTGNTIYF. In DNA, the CDR3 is TGCAGCGTTGGGGCGCAAACTGGAAACACCATATATTTT.

The J gene is TRBJ2-1, the V gene TRBV5-1, with a weak D call TRBD2 (5 bases). Trimming pared 3 bases from V and 5 bases from J, leaving 18 bases between. The germline V gene has CDR1 SGHRS and CDR2 YFSETQ. There are 16 residues in the CDR3. The CDR3, as DNA: TGCGCCAGCAGCTCCTTCAAGGGAGAGTATCACAATGAGCAGTTCTTC. Translating it yields CASSSFKGEYHNEQFF. Full variable domain (outside the CDR3, taken from reference TRBV5-1 and TRBJ2-1): KAGVTQTPRYLIKTRGQQVTLSCSPISGHRSVSWYQQTPGQGLQFLFEYFSETQRNKGNFPGRFSGRQFSNSRSEMNVSTLELGDSALYLCASSSFKGEYHNEQFFGPGTRLTVL.